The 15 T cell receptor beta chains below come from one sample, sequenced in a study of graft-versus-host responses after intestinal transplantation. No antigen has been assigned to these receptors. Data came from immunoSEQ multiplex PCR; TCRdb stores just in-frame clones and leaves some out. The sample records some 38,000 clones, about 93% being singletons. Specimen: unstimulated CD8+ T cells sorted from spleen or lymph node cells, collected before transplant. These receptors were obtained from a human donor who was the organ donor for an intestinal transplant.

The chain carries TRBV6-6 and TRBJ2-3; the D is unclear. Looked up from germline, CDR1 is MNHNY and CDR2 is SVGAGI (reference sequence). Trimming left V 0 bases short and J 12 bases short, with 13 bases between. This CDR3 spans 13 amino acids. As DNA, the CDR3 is TGTGCCAGCAGTTACTCGAGTGGTGAACTACAGTATTTT. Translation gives CASSYSSGELQYF.

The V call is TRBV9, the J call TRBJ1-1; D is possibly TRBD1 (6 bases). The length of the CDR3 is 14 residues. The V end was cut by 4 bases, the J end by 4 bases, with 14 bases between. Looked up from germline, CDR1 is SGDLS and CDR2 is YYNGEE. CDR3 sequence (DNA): TGTGCCAGCAGCCCCCCGGGGGGCGGCACTGAAGCTTTCTTT. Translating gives CASSPPGGGTEAFF. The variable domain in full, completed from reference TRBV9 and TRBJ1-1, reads DSGVTQTPKHLITATGQRVTLRCSPRSGDLSVYWYQQSLDQGLQFLIQYYNGEERAKGNILERFSAQQFPDLHSELNLSSLELGDSALYFCASSPPGGGTEAFFGQGTRLTVV.

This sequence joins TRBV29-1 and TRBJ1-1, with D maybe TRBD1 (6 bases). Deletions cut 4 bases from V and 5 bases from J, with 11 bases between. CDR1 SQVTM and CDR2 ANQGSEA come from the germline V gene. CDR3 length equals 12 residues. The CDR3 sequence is CSVGRGRTEAFF. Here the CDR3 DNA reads TGCAGCGTTGGCAGGGGTCGGACTGAAGCTTTCTTT.

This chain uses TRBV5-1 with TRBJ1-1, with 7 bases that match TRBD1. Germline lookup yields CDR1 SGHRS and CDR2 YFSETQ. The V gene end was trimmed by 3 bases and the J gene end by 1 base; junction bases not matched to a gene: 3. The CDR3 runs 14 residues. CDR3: CASSYRTGNTEAFF. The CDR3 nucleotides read TGCGCCAGCAGCTACCGGACAGGGAACACTGAAGCTTTCTTT.

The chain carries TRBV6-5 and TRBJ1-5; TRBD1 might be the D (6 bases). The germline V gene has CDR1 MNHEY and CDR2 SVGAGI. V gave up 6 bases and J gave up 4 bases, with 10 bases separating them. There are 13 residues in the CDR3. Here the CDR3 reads CASRGGTNQPQHF. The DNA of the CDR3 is TGTGCCAGCAGGGGGGGGACAAATCAGCCCCAGCATTTT.

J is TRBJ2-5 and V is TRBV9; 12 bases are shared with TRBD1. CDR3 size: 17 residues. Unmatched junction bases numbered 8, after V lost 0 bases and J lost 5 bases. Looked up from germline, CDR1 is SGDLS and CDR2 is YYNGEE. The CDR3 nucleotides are TGTGCCAGCAGCGTAGACCAGGGGACAGGGGGCGCGGAGACCCAGTACTTC. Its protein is CASSVDQGTGGAETQYF.

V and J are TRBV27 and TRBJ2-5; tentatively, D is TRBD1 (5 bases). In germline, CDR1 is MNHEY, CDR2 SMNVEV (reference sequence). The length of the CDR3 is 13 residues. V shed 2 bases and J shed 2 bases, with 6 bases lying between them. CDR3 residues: CASSLQGQETQYF. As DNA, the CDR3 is TGTGCCAGCAGTTTACAGGGTCAAGAGACCCAGTACTTC.

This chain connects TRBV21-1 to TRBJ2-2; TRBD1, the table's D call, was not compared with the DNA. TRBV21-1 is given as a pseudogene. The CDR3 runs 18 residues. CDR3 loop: CASSKAPTRDNPTGELFF. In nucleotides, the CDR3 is TGTGCCAGCAGCAAAGCACCCACACGGGACAACCCCACCGGGGAGCTGTTTTTT.

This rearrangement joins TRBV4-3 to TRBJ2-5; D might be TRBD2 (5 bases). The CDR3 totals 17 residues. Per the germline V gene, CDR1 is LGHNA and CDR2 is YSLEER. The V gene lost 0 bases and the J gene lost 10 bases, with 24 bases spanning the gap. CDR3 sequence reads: CASSQDPDWGDFKSQYF. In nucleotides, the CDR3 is TGCGCCAGCAGCCAAGATCCGGACTGGGGAGACTTTAAGAGCCAGTACTTC.

The CDR3 loop reads CASSLRGQDQPQHF. The CDR3 DNA follows: TGTGCCAGCAGTTTAAGGGGGCAGGACCAGCCCCAGCATTTT. V and J are TRBV28 and TRBJ1-5, with TRBD1 identical over 7 bases. The J segment lost 7 bases and the V segment lost 2 bases, leaving 5 bases of the junction unmatched. This CDR3 contains 14 residues. Germline CDR1 and CDR2: MDHEN and SYDVKM.

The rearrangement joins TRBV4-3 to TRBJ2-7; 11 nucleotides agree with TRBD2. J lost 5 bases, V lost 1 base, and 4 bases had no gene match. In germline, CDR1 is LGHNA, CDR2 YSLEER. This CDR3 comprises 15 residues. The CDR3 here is CASSQGTSGSHEQYF. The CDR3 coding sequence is TGCGCCAGCAGCCAAGGGACTAGCGGGTCCCACGAGCAGTACTTC.

The CDR3 loop reads CASSLISGTGGDRDGYTF. The DNA for the CDR3 is TGTGCCAGCAGTTTAATTTCGGGGACAGGGGGCGATAGGGATGGCTACACCTTC. The chain recombines TRBV28 with TRBJ1-2; the match to TRBD1 covers 12 bases. J was trimmed by 6 bases and V by 2 bases; bases with no gene match: 13. The length of the CDR3 is 18 residues. Germline V CDR1 and CDR2: MDHEN, SYDVKM.

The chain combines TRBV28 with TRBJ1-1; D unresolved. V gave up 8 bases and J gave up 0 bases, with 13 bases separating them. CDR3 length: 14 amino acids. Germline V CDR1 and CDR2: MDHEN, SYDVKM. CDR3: CASSNRGMNTEAFF. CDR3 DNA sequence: TGTGCCAGCTCAAATCGGGGTATGAACACTGAAGCTTTCTTT.

CDR3 in DNA: TGTGCCAGCACCTTGACAGGGTGGAACACCATATATTTT. Protein product: CASTLTGWNTIYF. The V call is TRBV6-1, the J call TRBJ1-3, with 7 positions matching TRBD1. V dropped 7 bases and J dropped 7; count of bases not matched to a gene: 7. This CDR3 is 13 amino acids long. From germline, CDR1 is MNHNS and CDR2 SASEGT.

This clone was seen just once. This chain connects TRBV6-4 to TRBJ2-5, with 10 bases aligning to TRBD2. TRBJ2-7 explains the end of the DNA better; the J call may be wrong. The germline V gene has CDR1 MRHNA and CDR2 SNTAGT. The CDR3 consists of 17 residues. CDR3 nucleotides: TGTGCCAGCAGTGACACGAGAAGGACTAGCGGCTGCTACGAGCAGTACTTC. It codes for CASSDTRRTSGCYEQYF.